This paragraph reports one T cell receptor beta chain. The sample is drawn from a study of metastatic and nonmetastatic thyroid tumors. Study information: Comparison of repertoires was carried out across blood and tumor or nodule tissue from malignant and benign thyroid patients.

TCRdb re-clonotyped the PCR reads via MiXCR. The sample lists tens of thousands of clones, roughly 13% occurring once. Looked up from germline, CDR1 is SGHAT and CDR2 is FQNNGV. Trimming cost V 5 bases and J 5 bases, with 23 bases left between them. This CDR3 has 17 amino acids. All patients were untreated before thyroid surgery. The TCR originated in a female donor with papillary thyroid cancer or a benign thyroid nodule (not recorded which). Some clones in this sample may be carry-over from other donors' samples. J is TRBJ2-3 and V is TRBV11-2; tentative D call: TRBD2 (5 bases). Sequencing was done on a sample of blood. The CDR3 DNA follows: TGTGCCAGCAGCCTGGTGGAGGTGGGGAACCCGAAAGATACGCAGTATTTT. Translating gives CASSLVEVGNPKDTQYF.